These 9 T cell receptor beta chains share one sample of origin, sequenced in a study of blood T cell repertoires in COVID-19. Only in-frame clones appear in the TCRdb table, and some are missing; sequencing was by immunoSEQ multiplex PCR. The table shows about 490,000 clones, with roughly 88% occurring only once. Source material: peripheral blood. These receptors were collected from a human donor in a cohort sampled during active COVID-19.

In DNA, the CDR3 is TGTGCCAGCAGCCAAGGTCAGGAGCAGTACTTC. It yields the protein CASSQGQEQYF. The chain has TRBV3-1 (or the pseudogene TRBV3-2) and TRBJ2-7; D unclear. The CDR3 is made up of 11 amino acids. The germline CDR1 and CDR2 sequences are LGHDT and YNNKEL (reference sequence). Trimming left V 1 base short and J 7 bases short, with 5 bases between.

The V gene is TRBV3-1 (or the pseudogene TRBV3-2), the J gene TRBJ1-2; possible D gene TRBD1, 6 bases. The CDR3 consists of 15 residues. CDR1 and CDR2 from the germline V gene are LGHDT and YNNKEL (reference sequence). Trimming took 1 base from V and 4 from J, leaving 13 bases between them. The CDR3 region is CASSQVRGAGYGYTF. The CDR3 coding sequence is TGTGCCAGCAGCCAAGTACGGGGGGCCGGCTATGGCTACACCTTC.

This sequence joins TRBV4-2 and TRBJ2-4; no reliable D call. There are 15 residues in the CDR3. In germline, CDR1 is LGHNA, CDR2 YNFKEQ. Deletions cut 1 base from V and 6 bases from J, with 13 bases between. The CDR3 coding sequence is TGTGCCAGCAGCCAAGCCACCCATAGAGGAAACATTCAGTACTTC. Residues: CASSQATHRGNIQYF.

The chain links TRBV14 to TRBJ1-2; 10 bases align to TRBD1. Germline V gene data show CDR1 as SGHDN and CDR2 as FVKESK. The V gene end was trimmed by 4 bases and the J gene end by 6 bases; junction bases not matched to a gene: 5. The CDR3 consists of 14 residues. CDR3 amino acids: CASSLRDRGDGYTF. CDR3 coding DNA: TGTGCCAGCAGCCTCCGGGACAGGGGAGATGGCTACACCTTC.

The J gene is TRBJ2-7, the V gene TRBV3-1 (or the pseudogene TRBV3-2); 8 bases match TRBD2. V lost 4 bases, J lost 5 bases, and 7 bases stayed unmatched. This CDR3 spans 14 amino acids. CDR1 and CDR2 from the germline V gene are LGHDT and YNNKEL (reference sequence). CDR3 in amino acids: CASSPPGGTNEQYF. The CDR3 coding sequence is TGTGCCAGCAGCCCCCCGGGAGGGACGAACGAGCAGTACTTC.

V is TRBV7-2 and J is TRBJ2-3, with 15 bases matching TRBD2. The CDR3 runs 16 residues. V was pared by 5 bases and J by 5 bases, with 5 bases of the junction left unmatched. The germline V gene has CDR1 SGHTA and CDR2 FQGNSA. The CDR3 bases are TGTGCCAGCAGCCCGGGGACTAGCGGGAGGATAGATACGCAGTATTTT. It codes for CASSPGTSGRIDTQYF.

This rearrangement joins TRBV5-1 to TRBJ2-7, with D perhaps TRBD1 (6 bases). From germline, CDR1 is SGHRS and CDR2 YFSETQ. V lost 4 bases, J lost 2 bases, and 10 bases lay in between. CDR3 length: 13 amino acids. The CDR3 reads CASSPTGPYEQYF. The CDR3 DNA follows: TGCGCCAGCAGCCCGACAGGCCCCTACGAGCAGTACTTC.

The J gene is TRBJ1-1, the V gene TRBV20-1; unclear D gene. The V and J ends lost 5 bases and 1 base respectively, with 5 bases between them. Germline assignment: CDR1 DFQATT and CDR2 SNEGSKA (reference sequence). This CDR3 region has 11 residues. As DNA, the CDR3 is TGCAGTGCTGCGAAGAACACTGAAGCTTTCTTT. Its translation: CSAAKNTEAFF.

The J gene is TRBJ2-4, the V gene TRBV5-1, with TRBD1 as a possible D gene (6 bases). CDR3 length: 14 residues. Germline V CDR1 and CDR2: SGHRS, YFSETQ. V was clipped by 5 bases and J by 6 bases, with 15 bases between them. CDR3 sequence: CASRPDVGGNIQYF. CDR3 bases: TGCGCCAGCAGACCTGATGTAGGGGGAAACATTCAGTACTTC.